The entry that follows covers one T cell receptor (beta chain) sequence. The sample holds one count of this clone. What antigen it recognizes has not been identified. No much larger clonotype is one base removed from it; base qualities were not supplied. This entry comes from a study of cytotoxic CD8 clonotypes in ibrutinib-treated CLL (dated by TCRdb to the early 2020s). With respect to the entire study: The cohort included about 15 treatment-naive and eleven to twelve relapsed/refractory patients; roughly 17 were IGHV unmutated. Cryopreserved peripheral blood mononuclear cells were collected before treatment, at response, and at either disease progression or sustained remission. Of the 85 to 90 participants in the trial, about two dozen had longitudinal samples available. Samples at response were collected after a median of approximately twelve months of treatment, with a range of about 6 to 40 months. Every remission and progressive disease sample was obtained while ibrutinib was still being received by the patients. On average, each sample had some 250,000 productive templates and approximately 89,000 productive rearrangements. Partial responses were observed in roughly 24 patients and complete responses in 2; after a median follow-up of about 69 months, remission was maintained in approximately 14 patients and progression was observed in roughly twelve.

The germline V gene yields SGHAT for CDR1 and FQNNGV for CDR2. Clipping removes 6 bases from V and 12 bases from J, with 11 as the unmatched junction base count. There are 13 amino acids in the CDR3, from cysteine to phenylalanine inclusive. Only the CDR3 DNA is retained, 39 bases long and in frame from the first base. The time point label, read with the paper, signifies: about a year on ibrutinib. For TCR beta library preparation, approximately 2 micrograms of genomic DNA were isolated from cryopreserved PBMCs. Longitudinal blood samples from CLL patients on ibrutinib monotherapy were analyzed using high-throughput TCR beta sequencing. The patients took part in an open-label, single-center phase 2 trial of ibrutinib monotherapy. The goal of deep resolution MiSeq sequencing was a depth between 1 in 1 million and 1 in 200,000 T cells, and coverage averaged 10x per clonotype. The immunoSEQ hsTCRB Kit was used to generate TCR beta libraries. Per the authors' processing: Data were analyzed with ImmunoSEQ Data Assistant and ImmunoSEQ Analyzer, with V, D and J genes assigned per IMGT definitions. Clonality, which ranges from 0 to 1, was calculated by subtracting the normalized Shannon entropy of productive rearrangement frequencies from one. Only overrepresented clonotypes making up at least 0.05% of the repertoire of each patient were included in the public clonotype analysis. Approximately 12 repertoires from age-matched healthy donors, obtained from immuneACCESS, served as clonality controls. This is the immuneACCESS table as TCRdb keeps it, with only in-frame sequences that have V and J called. A part of the clones is gone; compared with another copy, unresolved V genes explain less than half, and the rest is unexplained. Clonal size and the V and J genes are those of that table, whereas D and trimming came from the DNA. Within this sample are roughly 130,000 clones, with about four fifths of them counted one time only. Roughly 13% of the sample goes to the ten largest clones.

Study-wide conclusions, independent of this receptor: Public clonotypes were rare and either shrank or stayed stable during treatment, and the rise in clonality at ibrutinib response reflected expansion of private clonotypes. Sampling times were not matched between patients in sustained remission and patients whose disease was progressing, and lymph node repertoires were not examined. An increase in clonality was observed at ibrutinib response, with clonality remaining stable during sustained remission and falling back toward baseline at progression. Baseline clonality exceeded that of age-matched healthy donors and correlated strongly with circulating CD8+ T-cell counts.

The TCR comes from a human donor with chronic lymphocytic leukemia. The source was PBMCs, collected after 12 months of ibrutinib treatment. The chain is assembled from TRBV11-2 and TRBJ2-1; 7 central nucleotides agree with TRBD2. The encoded CDR3 is CASRNTAGTVQFF. The bases are TGTGCCAGCAGAAACACAGCGGGAACTGTGCAGTTCTTC.